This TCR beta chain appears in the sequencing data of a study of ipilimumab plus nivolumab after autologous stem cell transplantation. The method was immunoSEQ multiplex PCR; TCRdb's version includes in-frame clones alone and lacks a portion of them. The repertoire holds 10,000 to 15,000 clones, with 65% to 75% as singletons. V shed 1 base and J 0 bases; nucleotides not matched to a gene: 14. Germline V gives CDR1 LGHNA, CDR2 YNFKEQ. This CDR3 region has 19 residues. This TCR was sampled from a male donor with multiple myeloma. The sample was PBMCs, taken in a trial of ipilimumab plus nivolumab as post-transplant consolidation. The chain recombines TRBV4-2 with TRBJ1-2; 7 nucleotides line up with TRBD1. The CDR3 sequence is CASSQGTGAVGPTNYGYTF. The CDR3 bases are TGTGCCAGCAGCCAAGGCACAGGGGCTGTGGGGCCTACTAACTATGGCTACACCTTC.